The 17 T cell receptor beta chains below come from one sample, sequenced in a study of blood T cell repertoires in COVID-19. Some clones are missing from TCRdb's copy, which holds only in-frame ones; the method was immunoSEQ multiplex PCR. This table has about 330,000 clones, around nine tenths appearing once. The specimen sequenced was peripheral blood. These receptors were collected from a woman in her forties or fifties with active or convalescent COVID-19.

This chain links TRBV27 with TRBJ1-5; perhaps TRBD1 as D (5 bases). The CDR3 covers 14 residues. V lost 3 bases, J lost 7 bases, and 13 bases lay in between. Germline CDR1 MNHEY, CDR2 SMNVEV (reference sequence). The CDR3 is CASSLGQGKQPQHF. The CDR3 DNA sequence: TGTGCCAGCAGTTTGGGGCAGGGAAAACAGCCCCAGCATTTT.

V is TRBV2 and J is TRBJ2-5; 9 positions match TRBD2. The CDR3 covers 15 residues. The germline V gene has CDR1 SNHLY and CDR2 FYNNEI. Trimming cost V 6 bases and J 2 bases; bases outside gene matches: 7. CDR3 bases: TGTGCCAGCAGCGATCGACTAGCGGTTCAAGAGACCCAGTACTTC. As protein: CASSDRLAVQETQYF.

In its sample, this clone was seen a few times. The V gene is TRBV7-2, the J gene TRBJ2-7; D may be TRBD1 (5 bases). The CDR3 runs 13 residues. Germline CDR1 SGHTA, CDR2 FQGNSA. Trimming cost V 5 bases and J 2 bases, with 10 bases left between them. The CDR3 nucleotides read TGTGCCAGCAGCCCCTTAGGGGCCTACGAGCAGTACTTC. Translating it yields CASSPLGAYEQYF. The whole variable domain, filled in from reference TRBV7-2 and TRBJ2-7, reads GAGVSQSPSNKVTEKGKDVELRCDPISGHTALYWYRQSLGQGLEFLIYFQGNSAPDKSGLPSDRFSAERTGGSVSTLTIQRTQQEDSAVYLCASSPLGAYEQYFGPGTRLTVT.

The rearrangement joins TRBV3-1 (or the pseudogene TRBV3-2) to TRBJ1-6; 9 bases agree with TRBD1. Unmatched junction bases numbered 4, after V lost 5 bases and J lost 8 bases. The germline V gene encodes CDR1 LGHDT and CDR2 YNNKEL (reference sequence). The CDR3 runs to 14 residues. CDR3 nucleotide sequence: TGTGCCAGCAGCTCGGACAGGGGATATTCACCCCTCCACTTT. This gives the protein CASSSDRGYSPLHF.

The V call is TRBV7-2, the J call TRBJ2-1; D call uncertain. V was trimmed by 4 bases and J by 0 bases, leaving 10 bases between them. This CDR3 contains 15 residues. The germline CDR1 and CDR2 sequences are SGHTA and FQGNSA. In DNA, the CDR3 is TGTGCCAGCAGCTCACTACCTAGCTCCTACAATGAGCAGTTCTTC. Translated: CASSSLPSSYNEQFF.

The chain uses TRBV19 and TRBJ2-3; D ambiguous. V gave up 1 base and J gave up 3 bases, with 8 bases separating them. The CDR3 is made up of 14 amino acids. Germline V lookup: CDR1 LNHDA, CDR2 SQIVND (reference sequence). CDR3 DNA: TGTGCCAGTAGTATAGTCCAGAGGACAGATACGCAGTATTTT. It specifies CASSIVQRTDTQYF.

The rearrangement links TRBV3-1 (or the pseudogene TRBV3-2) to TRBJ2-5, with 7 bases that match TRBD2. The CDR3 has 15 residues. Germline V lookup: CDR1 LGHDT, CDR2 YNNKEL (reference sequence). V lost 0 bases, J lost 7 bases, and 8 bases stayed unmatched. The CDR3 DNA is TGTGCCAGCAGCCAAGATCTGGGGGGGAGGGGGACCCAGTACTTC. Its translation: CASSQDLGGRGTQYF.

The rearrangement links TRBV7-2 to TRBJ2-1, with 10 bases that match TRBD2. Looked up from germline, CDR1 is SGHTA and CDR2 is FQGNSA. Germline trimming cut 2 bases from V and 15 bases from J; bases unmatched to any gene: 4. The CDR3 totals 12 residues. This CDR3 is CASSLMASGGFF. The CDR3 nucleotides are TGTGCCAGCAGCTTAATGGCTAGCGGGGGGTTCTTC.

The chain carries TRBV30 and TRBJ2-1; D is undetermined. CDR1 is GTSNPN, CDR2 SVGIG, per germline (reference sequence). Trimming removed 3 bases at V and 4 bases at J, with 4 bases between. The CDR3 runs 11 residues. CDR3 nucleotides: TGTGCCTGGAGGGCATACAATGAGCAGTTCTTC. Translated, it gives CAWRAYNEQFF.

The V call is TRBV19, the J call TRBJ2-1, with D perhaps matching TRBD1 (5 bases). The germline gives CDR1 LNHDA, CDR2 SQIVND (reference sequence). V lost 0 bases, J lost 2 bases, and 11 bases lay in between. This CDR3 comprises 16 residues. The CDR3 DNA reads as TGTGCCAGTAGTATAGAGGTCGGCAGGGCCTACAATGAGCAGTTCTTC. This encodes CASSIEVGRAYNEQFF.

This chain uses TRBV5-8 with TRBJ1-2, with D possibly matching TRBD1 (5 bases). V lost 3 bases to trimming and J lost 2 bases, with 17 bases between them. The CDR3 has 16 amino acids. Germline lookup yields CDR1 SGHTS and CDR2 YDEGEE. The CDR3 sequence is CASSSTRRRGNYGYTF. CDR3 DNA sequence: TGTGCCAGCAGCTCAACCCGACGGCGGGGGAACTATGGCTACACCTTC. Drawing the rest from reference TRBV5-8 and TRBJ1-2, the complete variable domain is EAGVTQSPTHLIKTRGQQATLRCSPISGHTSVYWYQQALGLGLQFLLWYDEGEERNRGNFPPRFSGRQFPNYSSELNVNALELEDSALYLCASSSTRRRGNYGYTFGSGTRLTVV.

The J gene is TRBJ1-2, the V gene TRBV30; D gene unclear. Looked up from germline, CDR1 is GTSNPN and CDR2 is SVGIG (reference sequence). V shed 1 base and J shed 3 bases, with 21 bases lying between them. CDR3 length equals 17 residues. In DNA form, the CDR3 reads TGTGCCTGGAGTGGCCCCCGAGGAGCGGATGGGGACTATGGCTACACCTTC. It codes for CAWSGPRGADGDYGYTF.

The chain recombines TRBV4-3 with TRBJ2-5; 7 positions match TRBD1. The length of the CDR3 is 17 residues. Germline CDR1 is LGHNA and CDR2 is YSLEER. V lost 1 base to trimming and J lost 2 bases; unmatched junction nucleotides: 10. For the CDR3, the DNA is TGCGCCAGCAGCCAAGGTGACAGGGTGTCCGGTCAAGAGACCCAGTACTTC. It translates to CASSQGDRVSGQETQYF.

A few counts support this clone. The gene calls are TRBV4-1 and TRBJ2-7; 8 bases line up with TRBD1. CDR1 is MGHRA, CDR2 YSYEKL, per germline. Trimming at V came to 4 bases and at J to 5 bases, leaving 10 bases not matched to a gene. The length of the CDR3 is 15 residues. CDR3 sequence reads: CASSLGQGGRDEQYF. CDR3 bases: TGCGCCAGCAGCCTTGGACAGGGTGGAAGAGACGAGCAGTACTTC.

The chain couples TRBV27 to TRBJ2-3, with 10 bases fitting TRBD1. With 3 bases clipped from V and 5 bases from J, the junction kept 14 bases outside the gene matches. Germline CDR1 reads MNHEY; CDR2 reads SMNVEV (reference sequence). The CDR3 totals 18 residues. The CDR3 bases are TGTGCCAGCAGTTTGCTAATACCGGGACAGGGGCAGGGAGATACGCAGTATTTT. This gives the protein CASSLLIPGQGQGDTQYF.

V gene TRBV30 combines with J gene TRBJ1-1; 8 bases fit TRBD1. This CDR3 comprises 13 residues. Germline V gives CDR1 GTSNPN, CDR2 SVGIG (reference sequence). The junction had 8 bases not matched to a gene; V was cut back by 8 bases and J by 3 bases. The CDR3 coding sequence is TGTGCCGGGCGACGGGACAGGTACACTGAAGCTTTCTTT. Translated: CAGRRDRYTEAFF. Filled out from reference TRBV30 and TRBJ1-1, the complete variable domain reads SQTIHQWPATLVQPVGSPLSLECTVEGTSNPNLYWYRQAAGRGLQLLFYSVGIGQISSEVPQNLSASRPQDRQFILSSKKLLLSDSGFYLCAGRRDRYTEAFFGQGTRLTVV.

A few counts support this clone. The chain joins TRBV7-2 to TRBJ1-5; unclear D gene. This CDR3 has 13 amino acids. The germline V and J ends were trimmed by 1 base and 7 bases, with 8 bases remaining between them. Germline V lookup: CDR1 SGHTA, CDR2 FQGNSA. The DNA of the CDR3 is TGTGCCAGCAGCTTAGGGGCAGTCCAGCCCCAGCATTTT. Its protein is CASSLGAVQPQHF.